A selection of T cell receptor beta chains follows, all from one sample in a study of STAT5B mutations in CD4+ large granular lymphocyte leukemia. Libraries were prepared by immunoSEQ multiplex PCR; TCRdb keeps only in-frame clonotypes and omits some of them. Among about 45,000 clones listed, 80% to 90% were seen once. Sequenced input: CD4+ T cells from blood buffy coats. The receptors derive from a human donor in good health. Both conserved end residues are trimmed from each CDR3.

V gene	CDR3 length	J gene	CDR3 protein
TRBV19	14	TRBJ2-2	ATTQNRTLNTGELF
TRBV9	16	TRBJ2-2	ASSVAPSGRVGTGELF
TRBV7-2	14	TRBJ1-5	ASSLRTGGPHQPQH
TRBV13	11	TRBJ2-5	ASQRAPGETQY
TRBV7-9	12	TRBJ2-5	ASSLSSGRETQY
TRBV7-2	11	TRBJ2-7	ASSLGKIYEQY
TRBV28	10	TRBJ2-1	ASSLLGGEQF
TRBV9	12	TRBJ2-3	ASSSRAFTDTQY
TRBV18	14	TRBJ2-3	ASSTGLAGSTDTQY
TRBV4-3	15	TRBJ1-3	ASSQVGGGSSGNTIY
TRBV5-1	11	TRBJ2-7	ASSDSPNYEQY
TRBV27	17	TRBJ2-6	ASSLSVRQGYSGANVLT
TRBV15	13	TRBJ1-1	ATSRIGYMNTEAF
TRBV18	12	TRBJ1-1	ASSPRQTNTEAF
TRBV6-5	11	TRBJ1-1	ASTRDRANEAF
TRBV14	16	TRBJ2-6	ASSHHRGSFSGANVLT
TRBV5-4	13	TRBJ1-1	ASSSAGWRDTEAF
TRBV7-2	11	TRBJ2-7	ASSRDNTYEQY
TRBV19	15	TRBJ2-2	ASSRGERAGGPGELF
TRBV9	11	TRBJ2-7	ASSPQGAYEQY
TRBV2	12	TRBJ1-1	ASIARGYNTEAF
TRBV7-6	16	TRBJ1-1	ASSLRRIQVLMNTEAF
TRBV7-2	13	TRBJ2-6	ASSFWLSGANVLT
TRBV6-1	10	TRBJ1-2	ASIDSLYGYT
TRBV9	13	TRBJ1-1	ASSVRTGGNTEAF
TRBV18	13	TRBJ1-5	ASSLREGRRQPQH
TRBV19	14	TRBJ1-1	ASSIGRGRMNTEAF